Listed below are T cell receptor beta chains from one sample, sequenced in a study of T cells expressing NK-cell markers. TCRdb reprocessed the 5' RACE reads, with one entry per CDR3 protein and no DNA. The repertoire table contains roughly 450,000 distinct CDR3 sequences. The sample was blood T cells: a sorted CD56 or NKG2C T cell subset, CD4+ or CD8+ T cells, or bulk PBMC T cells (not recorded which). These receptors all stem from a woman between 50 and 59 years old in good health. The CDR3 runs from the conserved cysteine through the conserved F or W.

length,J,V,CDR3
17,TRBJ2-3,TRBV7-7,CASSPRTSGSLSDTQYF
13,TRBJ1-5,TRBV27,CASSSPPAGPQHF
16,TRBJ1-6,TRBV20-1,CSARDGGSSYNSPLHF
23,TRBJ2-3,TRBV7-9,CASSLVGSGRAITGSASTDTQYF
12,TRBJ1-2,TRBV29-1,CSVEGEGYGYTF
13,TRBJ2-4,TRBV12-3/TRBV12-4,CASMDGKENIQYF
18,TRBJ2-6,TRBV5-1,CASSLWTSGIAGANVLTF
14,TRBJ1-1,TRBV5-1,CASSLTYLNTEAFF
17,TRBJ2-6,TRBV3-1,CASSPFSRGTGANVLTF
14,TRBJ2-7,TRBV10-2,CASKDNWSSYEQYF
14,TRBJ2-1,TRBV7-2,CASSFHPGGEEQFF
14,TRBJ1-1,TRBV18,CASSAAWGETEAFF
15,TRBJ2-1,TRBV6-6,CASSQGGPTYNEQFF
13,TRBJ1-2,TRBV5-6,CASSALFNYGYTF
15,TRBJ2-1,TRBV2,CASSPWLAGDYEQFF
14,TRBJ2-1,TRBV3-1,CASKGSSSYNEQFF
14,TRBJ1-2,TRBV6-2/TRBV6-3,CASSTRQGGYGYTF
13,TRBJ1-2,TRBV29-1,CSVDFLADYGYTF
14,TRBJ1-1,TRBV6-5,CASRRDYMNTEAFF
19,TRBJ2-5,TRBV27,CASSLSLRGRASLRETQYF
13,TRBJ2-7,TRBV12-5,CASGWNRAYEQYF
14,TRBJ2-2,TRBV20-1,CSAWGADNTGELFF
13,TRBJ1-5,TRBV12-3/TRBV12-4,CATTGQVNQPQHF
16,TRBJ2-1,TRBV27,CASSAQDRFIYNEQFF
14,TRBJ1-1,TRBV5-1,CASTDPNEDTEAFF
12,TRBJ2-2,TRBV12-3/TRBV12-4,CASRGGAWELFF
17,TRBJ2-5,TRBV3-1,CASSPGRLAGPQETQYF
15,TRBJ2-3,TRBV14,CASSQDPPSTDTQYF
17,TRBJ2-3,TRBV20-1,CSARDLTSGSGTDTQYF
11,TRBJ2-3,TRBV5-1,CASREGTTQYF
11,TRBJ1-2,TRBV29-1,CSVGDIPGYTF
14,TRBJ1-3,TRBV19,CASSQTSGDHTIYF
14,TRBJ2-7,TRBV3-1,CASTRSGSRYEQYF
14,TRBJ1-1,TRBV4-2,CASSQDAHRVFAFF
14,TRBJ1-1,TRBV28,CASSLLAGDTEAFF
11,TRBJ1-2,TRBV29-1,CSLTTAYGYTF
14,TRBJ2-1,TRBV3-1,CASSHTSAGNEQFF
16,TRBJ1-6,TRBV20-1,CSARIDRSSYNSPLHF
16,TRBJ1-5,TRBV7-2,CASSLAGGLSNQPQHF
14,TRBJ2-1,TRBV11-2,CASRGLADYNEQFF
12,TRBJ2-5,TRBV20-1,CSVTGGTETQYF
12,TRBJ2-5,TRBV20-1,CSARMVQETQYF
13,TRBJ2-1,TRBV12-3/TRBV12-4,CASSTHPSAEQFF
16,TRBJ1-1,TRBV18,CASSPRDSPSNTEAFF
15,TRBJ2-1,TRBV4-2,CASSPPDSRYNEQFF
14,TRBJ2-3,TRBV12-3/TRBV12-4,CASSPQKGGDTQYF
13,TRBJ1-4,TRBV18,CASRFGDSEKLFF
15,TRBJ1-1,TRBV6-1,CASTTEAAMNTEAFF
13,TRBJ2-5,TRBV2,CASRRDGQETQYF
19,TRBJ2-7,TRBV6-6,CASRGRDGGLAGVNYEQYF
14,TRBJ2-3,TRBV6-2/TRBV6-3,CASSYSTSGSTQYF
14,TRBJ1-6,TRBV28,CASKIDRNNSPLHF
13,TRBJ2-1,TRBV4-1,CASSQDRTARPFF
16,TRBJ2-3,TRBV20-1,CSARPDQRESTDTQYF
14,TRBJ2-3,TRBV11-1,CASSRDSYTDTQYF
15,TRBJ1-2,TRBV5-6,CASSYSGRPSYGYTF
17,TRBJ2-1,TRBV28,CASLPGTGRKWRNEQFF
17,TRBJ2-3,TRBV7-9,CASSSRILAGVHDTQYF
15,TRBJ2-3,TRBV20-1,CSALQPKRSLDTQYF